This T cell receptor beta chain was captured in a study of control samples from healthy donors and cancer patients. The CDR3 extends over 15 amino acids. V lost 2 bases and J 2 bases, leaving 12 bases between the germline ends. The germline CDR1 and CDR2 sequences are KGHDR and SFDVKD. This clone was seen a few times. Only in-frame clones appear in the TCRdb table, and some are missing; sequencing was by immunoSEQ multiplex PCR. The data show under 150,000 clones, approximately 88% seen once. The sequence was collected from a man aged 35-49 years in good health. The sample comprised blood. V is TRBV24-1 and J is TRBJ2-7; D may be TRBD2 (5 bases). CDR3 protein: CATSDSGEKPYEQYF. CDR3 DNA sequence: TGTGCCACCAGTGATTCCGGGGAAAAACCCTACGAGCAGTACTTC.